This TCR beta chain was recorded in a study of blood T cell repertoires in COVID-19. On the study more broadly: The samples span acute and convalescent COVID-19 from the United States, Italy and Spain.

This clone was recorded only once. TCRdb's copy holds only in-frame clones and misses some; the assay was immunoSEQ multiplex PCR. The sample comprises around 6,500 clones, roughly nine tenths of which are singletons, and more than 9% rests with the top ten. The germline V gene encodes CDR1 SGHVS and CDR2 FQNEAQ. The CDR3 sequence is 15 residues long. The V gene lost 5 bases and the J gene lost 8 bases, with 18 bases spanning the gap. The clonotype was recovered from a man between 65 and 79 years old with active COVID-19. The chain uses TRBV7-8 and TRBJ1-4; a possible D gene is TRBD1 (5 bases). The sequenced sample was peripheral blood. As DNA, the CDR3 is TGTGCCAGCAGCCCGTTTCGGGGGGAGGGGGAAAAACTGTTTTTT. Translating gives CASSPFRGEGEKLFF.